This T cell receptor (beta chain) was retrieved from a study of T cells in localized non-small cell lung cancer. Study-wide results and caveats: Longer survival (overall) was linked to higher T cell density in blood. The study detected a median around 61 of the top 100 tumor clones in adjacent lung. Tumor samples were not multi-region, leaving intratumor heterogeneity unexcluded. Tumor showed lower T cell clonality than uninvolved adjacent lung, where it was highest.

Data came from immunoSEQ multiplex PCR; TCRdb stores just in-frame clones and leaves some out. The table includes tens of thousands of clones, 85% to 90% detected once. The CDR3 spans 16 residues. Germline CDR1 is SGHNT and CDR2 is YYREEE (reference sequence). Trimming at V came to 4 bases and at J to 0 bases, leaving 9 bases not matched to a gene. Of note for this clone: Antigen unknown.

Here the sequenced sample was peripheral blood, taken before any cancer treatment. This sequence originates from a woman aged 40-75 years with stage I squamous cell lung carcinoma. The V call is TRBV5-4, the J call TRBJ1-1; TRBD1 matches at 7 bases. CDR3 nucleotide sequence: TGTGCCAGCAGCCCCCCGGGACAGATCATGAACACTGAAGCTTTCTTT. It encodes CASSPPGQIMNTEAFF. Looking up the rest from reference TRBV5-4 and TRBJ1-1 gives the full variable domain: ETGVTQSPTHLIKTRGQQVTLRCSSQSGHNTVSWYQQALGQGPQFIFQYYREEENGRGNFPPRFSGLQFPNYSSELNVNALELDDSALYLCASSPPGQIMNTEAFFGQGTRLTVV.